Included here is one TCR beta chain sequence, with context. No antigen is known for it. This specimen belongs to a study of OX40 agonist ivuxolimab in advanced cancers. Overall study results and limits: No antigen was identified for the clonally expanded peripheral T cells. Expanded clones were, on average, more numerous in CD8+ T cells than in CD4+.

Clones were sequenced by immunoSEQ multiplex PCR, and TCRdb holds only the in-frame ones, with some missing. The sample carries 70,000 to 80,000 clones, more than 75% recorded once. Deletions cut 3 bases from V and 4 bases from J, with 11 bases between. This CDR3 is 14 amino acids long. Germline-derived CDR1 and CDR2 are MRHNA and SNTAGT. This specimen was CD4+ or CD8+ T cells sorted from blood, taken in a trial of the OX40 agonist ivuxolimab. This receptor was obtained from an adult with an advanced solid tumor such as melanoma, head and neck, liver or kidney cancer. The chain recombines TRBV6-4 with TRBJ2-3, with a possible D match to TRBD2 (7 bases). This chain's CDR3 is CASSELGGPDTQYF. CDR3 nucleotides: TGTGCCAGCAGTGAACTGGGGGGGCCAGATACGCAGTATTTT.